This passage covers 24 T cell receptor beta chains from one sample sequenced in a study of identical twins. TCRdb re-derived calls from the 5' RACE reads in MiXCR, one entry per CDR3 protein. The sample includes around 490,000 distinct CDR3 sequences, roughly 15% of them seen just once. This same sample was also part of a study on yellow fever vaccine responses in identical twins.

The sequenced material came from CD4+ T cells sorted from blood. These receptors came from a woman aged 18-30 years in good health.

The J gene is TRBJ2-3, the V gene TRBV24-1, with a weak D call TRBD2 (6 bases). Germline-derived CDR1 and CDR2 are KGHDR and SFDVKD. The CDR3 spans 16 residues. Trimming removed 4 bases at V and 4 bases at J, with 17 bases between. The CDR3 sequence: CATSERGLKQADTQYF. In DNA, the CDR3 is TGTGCCACCAGTGAACGGGGACTCAAGCAGGCAGATACGCAGTATTTT.

V usage is TRBV14 and J usage is TRBJ1-1; D gene uncertain. CDR3 size: 11 residues. Trimming removed 3 bases at V and 5 bases at J, with 4 bases between. Germline V CDR1 and CDR2: SGHDN, FVKESK. The CDR3 coding sequence is TGTGCCAGCAGCCACAGTACTGAAGCTTTCTTT. Encoded protein: CASSHSTEAFF.

This clonotype has more than one count but fewer than ten. J is TRBJ1-2 and V is TRBV6-5; D remains ambiguous. The CDR3 is 14 residues long. Trimming removed 4 bases at V and 6 bases at J, with 15 bases between. Germline CDR1 and CDR2: MNHEY and SVGAGI. The CDR3 is CASSSTFKRDGYTF. CDR3 coding DNA: TGTGCCAGCAGTTCGACCTTTAAGAGAGATGGCTACACCTTC.

This sequence joins TRBV20-1 and TRBJ1-6; no reliable D call. The length of the CDR3 is 17 residues. With 0 bases removed from V and 0 bases from J, the gap between germline ends came to 12 bases. CDR1 and CDR2 from the germline V gene are DFQATT and SNEGSKA (reference sequence). The CDR3 coding sequence is TGCAGTGCTAGAGATTTTAGGGAGAGCTCCTATAATTCACCCCTCCACTTT. Translated: CSARDFRESSYNSPLHF.

This chain uses TRBV29-1 with TRBJ2-3, with D possibly being TRBD2 (7 bases). Germline CDR1 is SQVTM and CDR2 is ANQGSEA. The CDR3 contains 16 residues. The V gene lost 4 bases and the J gene lost 0 bases, with 17 bases spanning the gap. The CDR3: CSVGPEGGGSTDTQYF. CDR3 coding DNA: TGCAGCGTTGGACCCGAGGGGGGAGGGAGCACAGATACGCAGTATTTT.

The rearrangement uses TRBV4-1 and TRBJ1-1, with D unresolved. The CDR3 length is 15 residues. CDR1 MGHRA and CDR2 YSYEKL come from the germline V gene. V was pared by 4 bases and J by 1 base, with 13 bases between. The CDR3 DNA reads TGCGCCAGCAGCCTAAGTCTGACGGAGAACACTGAAGCTTTCTTT. Its translation is CASSLSLTENTEAFF.

In this sample, this clonotype turned up a few times. The CDR3 spells CASSADRLTNYGYTF. In nucleotides, the CDR3 is TGTGCCAGCAGCGCGGACAGGCTCACTAACTATGGCTACACCTTC. V usage is TRBV9 and J usage is TRBJ1-2, with 7 positions matching TRBD1. The J segment lost 0 bases and the V segment lost 3 bases, leaving 5 bases of the junction unmatched. Germline CDR1 is SGDLS and CDR2 is YYNGEE. The CDR3 length is 15 residues.

There are a few counts of this clonotype. The chain couples TRBV28 to TRBJ2-4; unclear D gene. This CDR3 is built from 14 residues. Between the trimmed V and J ends, which lost 2 bases and 8 bases, there was a span of 13 bases. Germline-derived CDR1 and CDR2 are MDHEN and SYDVKM. The CDR3 loop is CASSLGMIGDIQYF. Written as DNA, the CDR3 is TGTGCCAGCAGTTTAGGAATGATTGGTGACATTCAGTACTTC. Combining the CDR3 with reference TRBV28 and TRBJ2-4 gives the whole variable domain DVKVTQSSRYLVKRTGEKVFLECVQDMDHENMFWYRQDPGLGLRLIYFSYDVKMKEKGDIPEGYSVSREKKERFSLILESASTNQTSMYLCASSLGMIGDIQYFGAGTRLSVL.

This chain uses TRBV7-2 with TRBJ2-7; TRBD1 agrees at 7 bases. The CDR3 is made up of 15 amino acids. Germline lookup yields CDR1 SGHTA and CDR2 FQGNSA. The trim removed 3 bases at V and 2 bases at J, leaving 7 bases unmatched. The CDR3: CASSFRTGGTYEQYV. As DNA, the CDR3 is TGTGCCAGCAGCTTCAGGACAGGAGGCACCTACGAGCAGTACGTC.

In this sample, this clonotype turned up a few times. The chain employs TRBV7-3 and TRBJ1-2; the match to TRBD1 covers 9 bases. Germline V CDR1 and CDR2: SGHTA, FQGTGA. This CDR3 has 14 amino acids. J gave up 5 bases and V 5 bases, and 6 bases lay outside the gene matches. The CDR3, as DNA: TGTGCCAGCAGCCCACAGGGGGCAGGGTATGGCTACACCTTC. It translates to CASSPQGAGYGYTF.

This clonotype has a count of ten or more. The chain is built from TRBV10-3 and TRBJ2-5, with 7 bases matching TRBD1. The CDR3 runs to 15 residues. J was trimmed by 2 bases and V by 10 bases; bases with no gene match: 13. Per the germline V gene, CDR1 is ENHRY and CDR2 is SYGVKD. The CDR3, as DNA: TGTGCCACCAAACCGACCGGGACAGCGCAAGAGACCCAGTACTTC. This codes for CATKPTGTAQETQYF.

This clonotype appeared many times. V usage is TRBV7-9 and J usage is TRBJ2-5, with D possibly matching TRBD1 (7 bases). Per germline, CDR1 SEHNR and CDR2 FQNEAQ (reference sequence). V was trimmed by 5 bases and J by 2 bases, leaving 15 bases between them. The length of the CDR3 is 15 residues. For the CDR3, the DNA is TGTGCCAGCAGCGTTGGAGGGGGCCAACAAGAGACCCAGTACTTC. This encodes CASSVGGGQQETQYF.

The chain has TRBV5-6 and TRBJ2-2; 7 bases match TRBD1. Per the germline V gene, CDR1 is SGHDT and CDR2 is YYEEEE. This CDR3 has 15 residues. After removal of 3 bases from V and 4 bases from J, the junction contained 6 bases not matched to a gene. This chain's CDR3 is CASSSGQAATGELFF. CDR3 in DNA: TGTGCCAGCAGCTCCGGACAGGCGGCCACCGGGGAGCTGTTTTTT. The full variable domain, rest sourced from reference TRBV5-6 and TRBJ2-2, is DAGVTQSPTHLIKTRGQQVTLRCSPKSGHDTVSWYQQALGQGPQFIFQYYEEEERQRGNFPDRFSGHQFPNYSSELNVNALLLGDSALYLCASSSGQAATGELFFGEGSRLTVL.

The chain recombines TRBV4-1 with TRBJ1-4; perhaps TRBD1 as D (5 bases). V dropped 0 bases and J dropped 7 bases, with 21 bases sitting between them. Looked up from germline, CDR1 is MGHRA and CDR2 is YSYEKL. The CDR3 covers 18 residues. In DNA form, the CDR3 reads TGCGCCAGCAGCCAAGATTCGGTTCTGGAGGGGCGGGTTGAAAAACTGTTTTTT. It translates to CASSQDSVLEGRVEKLFF.

This clonotype was observed at least ten times. The CDR3 DNA follows: TGTGCCACACAGGAAACTAGCACAGATACGCAGTATTTT. It specifies CATQETSTDTQYF. This chain joins TRBV10-3 and TRBJ2-3; the D gene is possibly TRBD1 (5 bases). Germline loops: CDR1 ENHRY, CDR2 SYGVKD. The CDR3 totals 13 residues. The V end was cut by 10 bases, the J end by 0 bases, with 11 bases between.

Details on this clonotype: One end of the junction does not line up with germline, which may come from a read error. The rearrangement joins TRBV29-1 to TRBJ2-4, with 7 bases that match TRBD2. The germline CDR1 and CDR2 sequences are SQVTM and ANQGSEA. The CDR3 runs to 19 residues. CDR3 nucleotides: TGCAGCGTTGAGGTACTAGCGAGCTTCCTTGGGATGACCAAAAACGTTCAGTACTTC. It codes for CSVEVLASFLGMTKNVQYF.

The rearrangement joins TRBV27 to TRBJ2-1, with D perhaps matching TRBD1 (6 bases). Trimming removed 4 bases from V and 1 base from J, with 14 bases in between. CDR1 is MNHEY and CDR2 is SMNVEV in the germline V gene (reference sequence). The CDR3 runs to 16 residues. The CDR3 nucleotides are TGTGCCAGCAGTTCATCAGGGGTGAGATCCTACAATGAGCAGTTCTTC. Translating it yields CASSSSGVRSYNEQFF.

This clonotype was seen a few times. The chain links TRBV5-5 to TRBJ2-7; 10 bases are shared with TRBD1. The CDR3 sequence is 14 residues long. Trimming took 5 bases from V and 5 from J; bases not matched to a gene: 7. The germline V gene has CDR1 SGHKS and CDR2 YYEKEE (reference sequence). This chain's CDR3 is CASSNRQGAHEQYV. CDR3 sequence (DNA): TGTGCCAGCAGTAATCGACAGGGGGCCCACGAGCAGTACGTC.

This clonotype came up a few times. The V gene is TRBV10-3, the J gene TRBJ2-2; 8 bases map to TRBD2. The V and J ends lost 4 bases and 4 bases, in that order; junction bases with no gene match: 8. CDR1 is ENHRY, CDR2 SYGVKD, per germline. The CDR3 runs to 16 residues. The DNA of the CDR3 is TGTGCCATCAGTGTTACGGGAGGGCCGAGCACCGGGGAGCTGTTTTTT. Protein sequence: CAISVTGGPSTGELFF.

The chain is built from TRBV28 and TRBJ2-1; possible D gene TRBD2, 7 bases. Germline V gene lookup returns CDR1 MDHEN and CDR2 SYDVKM. CDR3 length equals 15 residues. V was cut by 5 bases and J by 2 bases, with 13 bases left in between. The CDR3 coding sequence is TGTGCCAGCAGTCGCCGGGGGGCCCCCTACAATGAGCAGTTCTTC. It specifies CASSRRGAPYNEQFF. Complete variable domain (other parts from reference TRBV28 and TRBJ2-1): DVKVTQSSRYLVKRTGEKVFLECVQDMDHENMFWYRQDPGLGLRLIYFSYDVKMKEKGDIPEGYSVSREKKERFSLILESASTNQTSMYLCASSRRGAPYNEQFFGPGTRLTVL.

This clonotype was counted a few times. The genes are TRBV5-5 and TRBJ2-3; 10 bases fit TRBD2. CDR3 length: 15 amino acids. Germline V gene sequence: CDR1 SGHKS, CDR2 YYEKEE (reference sequence). Trimming at V came to 4 bases and at J to 5 bases, leaving 7 bases not matched to a gene. CDR3 protein: CASSPLERGGDTQYF. The CDR3 DNA reads TGTGCCAGCAGCCCCTTGGAGCGGGGGGGAGATACGCAGTATTTT.

V gene TRBV2 combines with J gene TRBJ1-1, with D possibly TRBD1 on 6 matching bases. There are 14 residues in the CDR3. Germline-derived CDR1 and CDR2 are SNHLY and FYNNEI. The ends were cut back, 10 bases at V and 3 bases at J, with 18 bases in the middle. CDR3 sequence: CATMPQRGHTEAFF. Here the CDR3 DNA reads TGTGCCACCATGCCTCAACGGGGGCACACTGAAGCTTTCTTT.

J is TRBJ2-7 and V is TRBV10-3; D not certain. The CDR3 spans 13 residues. With 2 bases removed from V and 3 bases from J, the gap between germline ends came to 8 bases. The germline CDR1 and CDR2 sequences are ENHRY and SYGVKD. The CDR3 reads CAISEPPIYEQYF. CDR3 bases: TGTGCCATCAGTGAGCCCCCCATCTACGAGCAGTACTTC.

The rearrangement joins TRBV28 to TRBJ2-3; 10 nucleotides match TRBD2. This CDR3 comprises 16 residues. J gave up 5 bases and V 2 bases, and 7 bases lay outside the gene matches. Germline values: CDR1 MDHEN, CDR2 SYDVKM. Here the CDR3 reads CASSLLSGGAVDTQYF. The CDR3 DNA sequence: TGTGCCAGCAGTTTACTCAGCGGGGGGGCCGTAGATACGCAGTATTTT.